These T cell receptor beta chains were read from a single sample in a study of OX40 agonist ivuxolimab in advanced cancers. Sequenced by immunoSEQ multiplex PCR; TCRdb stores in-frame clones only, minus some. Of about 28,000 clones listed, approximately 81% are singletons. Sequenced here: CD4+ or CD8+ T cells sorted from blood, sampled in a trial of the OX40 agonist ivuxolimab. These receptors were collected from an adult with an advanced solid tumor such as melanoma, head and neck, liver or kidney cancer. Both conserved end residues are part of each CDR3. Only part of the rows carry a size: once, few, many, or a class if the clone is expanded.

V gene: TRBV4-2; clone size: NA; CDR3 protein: CASSPLSDTQYF
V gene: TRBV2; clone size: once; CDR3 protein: CASRDSVGNNQPQHF
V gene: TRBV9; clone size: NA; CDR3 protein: CASSVFSQETQYF
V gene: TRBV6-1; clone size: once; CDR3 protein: CASSETQGAVGTDTQYF
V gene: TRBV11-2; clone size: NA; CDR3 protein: CASSLDPYEQYF
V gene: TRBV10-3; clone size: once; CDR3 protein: CAIRGGQGDTDTQYF
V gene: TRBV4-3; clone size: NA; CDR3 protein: CASSQGFFGEAYF
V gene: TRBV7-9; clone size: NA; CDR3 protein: CASSSWGGETQYF
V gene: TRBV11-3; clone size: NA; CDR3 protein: CASSEIRGVNTEAFF
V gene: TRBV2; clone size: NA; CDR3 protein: CASSGGGVETQYF
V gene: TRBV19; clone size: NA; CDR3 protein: CASSAAVTTDTQYF